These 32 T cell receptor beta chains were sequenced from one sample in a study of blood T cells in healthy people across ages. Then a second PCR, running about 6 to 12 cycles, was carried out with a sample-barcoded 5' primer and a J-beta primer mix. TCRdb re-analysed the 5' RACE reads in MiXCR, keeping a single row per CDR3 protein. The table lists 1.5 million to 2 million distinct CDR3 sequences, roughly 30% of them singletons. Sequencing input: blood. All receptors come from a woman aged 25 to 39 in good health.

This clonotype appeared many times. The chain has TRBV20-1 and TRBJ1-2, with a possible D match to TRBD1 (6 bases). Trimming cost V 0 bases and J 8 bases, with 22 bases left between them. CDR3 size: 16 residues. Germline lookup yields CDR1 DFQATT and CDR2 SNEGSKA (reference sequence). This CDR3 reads CSARDPSTGRVSGYTF. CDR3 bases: TGCAGTGCTAGAGATCCGTCCACAGGGAGAGTGAGCGGCTACACCTTC.

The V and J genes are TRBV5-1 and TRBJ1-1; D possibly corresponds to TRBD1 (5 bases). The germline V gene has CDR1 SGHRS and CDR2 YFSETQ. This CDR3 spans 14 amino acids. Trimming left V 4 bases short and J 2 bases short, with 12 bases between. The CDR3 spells CASSTQGDNTEAFF. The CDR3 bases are TGCGCCAGCAGCACGCAGGGAGACAACACTGAAGCTTTCTTT.

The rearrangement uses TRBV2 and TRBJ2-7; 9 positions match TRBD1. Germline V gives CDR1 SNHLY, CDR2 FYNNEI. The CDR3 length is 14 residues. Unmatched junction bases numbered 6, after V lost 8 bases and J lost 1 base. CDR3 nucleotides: TGTGCCAGCGATTTACAGGGGGCTTCCTACGAGCAGTACTTC. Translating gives CASDLQGASYEQYF.

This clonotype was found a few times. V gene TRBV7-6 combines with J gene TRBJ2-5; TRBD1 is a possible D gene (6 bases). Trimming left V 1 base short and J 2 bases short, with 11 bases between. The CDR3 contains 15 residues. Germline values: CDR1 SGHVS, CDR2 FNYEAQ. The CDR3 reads CASSLGAGAQETQYF. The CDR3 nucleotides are TGTGCCAGCAGCTTAGGGGCAGGGGCACAAGAGACCCAGTACTTC.

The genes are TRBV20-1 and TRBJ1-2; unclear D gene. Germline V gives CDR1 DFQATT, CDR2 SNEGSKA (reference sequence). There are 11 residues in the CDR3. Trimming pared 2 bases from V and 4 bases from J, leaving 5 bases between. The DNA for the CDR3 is TGCAGTGCTAGAATGGGCTATGGCTACACCTTC. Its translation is CSARMGYGYTF.

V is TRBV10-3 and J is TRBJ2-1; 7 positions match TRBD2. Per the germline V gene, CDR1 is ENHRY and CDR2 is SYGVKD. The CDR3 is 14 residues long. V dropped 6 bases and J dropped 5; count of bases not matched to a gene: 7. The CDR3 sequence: CAIRDSGRDNEQFF. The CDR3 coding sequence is TGTGCCATCAGGGATTCGGGGAGGGACAATGAGCAGTTCTTC.

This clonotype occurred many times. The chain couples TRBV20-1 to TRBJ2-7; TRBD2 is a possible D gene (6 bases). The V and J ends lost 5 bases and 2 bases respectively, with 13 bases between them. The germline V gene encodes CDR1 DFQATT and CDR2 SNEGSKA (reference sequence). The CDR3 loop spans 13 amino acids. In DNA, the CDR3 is TGCAGTGCTGTCCGGGACTCGACCTACGAGCAGTACTTC. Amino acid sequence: CSAVRDSTYEQYF.

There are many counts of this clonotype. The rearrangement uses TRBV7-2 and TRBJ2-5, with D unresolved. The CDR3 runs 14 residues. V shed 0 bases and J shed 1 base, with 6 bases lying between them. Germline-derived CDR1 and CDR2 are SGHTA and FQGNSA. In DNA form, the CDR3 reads TGTGCCAGCAGCTTAGCTTACAGCCAAGAGACCCAGTACTTC. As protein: CASSLAYSQETQYF.

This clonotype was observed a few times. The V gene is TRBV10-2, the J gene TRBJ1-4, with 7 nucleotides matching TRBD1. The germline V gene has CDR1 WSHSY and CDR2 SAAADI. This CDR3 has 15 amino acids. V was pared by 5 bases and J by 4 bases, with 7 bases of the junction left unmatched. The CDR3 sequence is CASSTPAGGNEKLFF. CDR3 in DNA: TGCGCCAGCAGTACCCCGGCAGGGGGTAATGAAAAACTGTTTTTT.

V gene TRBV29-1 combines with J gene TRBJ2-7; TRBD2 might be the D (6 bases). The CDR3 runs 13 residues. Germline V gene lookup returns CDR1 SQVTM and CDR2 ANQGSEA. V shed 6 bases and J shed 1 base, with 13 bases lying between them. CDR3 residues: CSVGGLTSYEQYF. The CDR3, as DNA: TGCAGCGTGGGGGGACTGACTTCCTACGAGCAGTACTTC.

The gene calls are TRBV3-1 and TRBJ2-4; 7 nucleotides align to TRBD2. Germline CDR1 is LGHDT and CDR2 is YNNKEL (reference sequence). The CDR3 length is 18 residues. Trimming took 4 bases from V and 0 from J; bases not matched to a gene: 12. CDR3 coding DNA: TGTGCCAGCAGCCCGGCGATGGCGGGAGACATAGCCAAAAACATTCAGTACTTC. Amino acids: CASSPAMAGDIAKNIQYF.

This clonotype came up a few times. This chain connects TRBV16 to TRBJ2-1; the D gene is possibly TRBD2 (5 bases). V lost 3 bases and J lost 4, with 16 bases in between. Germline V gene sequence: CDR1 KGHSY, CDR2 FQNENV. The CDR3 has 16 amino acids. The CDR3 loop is CASSQAIGLLYNEQFF. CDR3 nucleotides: TGTGCCAGCAGCCAGGCAATTGGACTGTTGTACAATGAGCAGTTCTTC.

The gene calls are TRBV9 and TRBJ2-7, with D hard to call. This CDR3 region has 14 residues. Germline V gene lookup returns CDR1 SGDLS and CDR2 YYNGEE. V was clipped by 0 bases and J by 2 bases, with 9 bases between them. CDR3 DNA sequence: TGTGCCAGCAGCGTAGGGCCCGCTCCCTACGAGCAGTACTTC. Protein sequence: CASSVGPAPYEQYF.

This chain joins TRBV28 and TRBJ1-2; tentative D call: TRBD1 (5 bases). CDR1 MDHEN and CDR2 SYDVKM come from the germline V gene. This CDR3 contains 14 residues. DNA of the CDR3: TGTGCAACTACTGGGGGGGGGTGGAGCTATGGCTACACCTTC. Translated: CATTGGGWSYGYTF.

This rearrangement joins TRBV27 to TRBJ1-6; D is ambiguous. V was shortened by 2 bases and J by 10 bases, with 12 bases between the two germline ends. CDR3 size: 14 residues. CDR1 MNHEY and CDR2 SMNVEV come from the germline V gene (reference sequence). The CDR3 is CASSLTRTNSPLHF. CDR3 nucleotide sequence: TGTGCCAGCAGTTTAACCAGAACTAACTCACCCCTCCACTTT.

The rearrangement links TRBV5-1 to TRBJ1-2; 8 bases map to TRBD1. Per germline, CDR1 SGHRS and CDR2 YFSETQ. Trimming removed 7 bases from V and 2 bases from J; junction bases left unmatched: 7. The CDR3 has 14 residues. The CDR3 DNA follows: TGCGCCAGCCGAGAAGGACAGGGCAACTATGGCTACACCTTC. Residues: CASREGQGNYGYTF.

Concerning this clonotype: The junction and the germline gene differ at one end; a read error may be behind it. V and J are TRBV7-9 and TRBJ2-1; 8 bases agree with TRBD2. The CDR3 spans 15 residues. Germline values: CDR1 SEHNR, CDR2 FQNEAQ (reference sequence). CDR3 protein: CTSSLGLAGREEQFF. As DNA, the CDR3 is TGTACCAGCAGCTTAGGGCTAGCGGGTCGCGAGGAGCAGTTCTTC.

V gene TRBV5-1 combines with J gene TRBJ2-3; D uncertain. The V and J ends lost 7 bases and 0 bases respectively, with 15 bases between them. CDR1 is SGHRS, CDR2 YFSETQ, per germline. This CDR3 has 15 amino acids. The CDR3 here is CASHNRPGSTDTQYF. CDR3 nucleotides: TGCGCCAGCCACAACCGTCCAGGAAGCACAGATACGCAGTATTTT.

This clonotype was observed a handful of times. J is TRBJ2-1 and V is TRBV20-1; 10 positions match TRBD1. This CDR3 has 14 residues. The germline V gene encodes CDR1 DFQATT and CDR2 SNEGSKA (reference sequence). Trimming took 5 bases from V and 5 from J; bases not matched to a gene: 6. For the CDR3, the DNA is TGCAGTGCTCCTCGGGACAGGGGTAACAATGAGCAGTTCTTC. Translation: CSAPRDRGNNEQFF.

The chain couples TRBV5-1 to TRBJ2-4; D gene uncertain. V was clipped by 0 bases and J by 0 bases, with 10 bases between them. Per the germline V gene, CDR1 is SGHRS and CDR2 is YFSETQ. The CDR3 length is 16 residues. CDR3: CASSLVRVLAKNIQYF. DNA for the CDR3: TGCGCCAGCAGCTTGGTTAGGGTCCTAGCCAAAAACATTCAGTACTTC.

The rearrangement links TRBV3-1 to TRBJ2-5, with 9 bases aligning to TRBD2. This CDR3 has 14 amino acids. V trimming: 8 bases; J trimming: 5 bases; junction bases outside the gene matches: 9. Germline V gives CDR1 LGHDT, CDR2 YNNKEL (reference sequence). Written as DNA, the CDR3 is TGTGCCAGCGAAATAGCGGGGGCCCGCGAGACCCAGTACTTC. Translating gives CASEIAGARETQYF.

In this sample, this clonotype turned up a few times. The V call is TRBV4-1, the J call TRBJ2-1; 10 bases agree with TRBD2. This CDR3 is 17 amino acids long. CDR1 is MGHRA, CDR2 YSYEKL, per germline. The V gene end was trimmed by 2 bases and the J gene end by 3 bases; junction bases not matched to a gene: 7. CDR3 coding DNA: TGCGCCAGCAGCCAAAGGACTAGCGGACTAGTCTACAATGAGCAGTTCTTC. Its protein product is CASSQRTSGLVYNEQFF.

The CDR3 DNA follows: TGCAGTGCTAGAGGGGCTAGCGGTGCCCCGTACTTC. Translation: CSARGASGAPYF. The V call is TRBV20-1, the J call TRBJ2-5; 7 nucleotides line up with TRBD2. The CDR3 has 12 amino acids. Germline assignment: CDR1 DFQATT and CDR2 SNEGSKA (reference sequence). V lost 1 base and J lost 13; bases outside the gene matches: 9.

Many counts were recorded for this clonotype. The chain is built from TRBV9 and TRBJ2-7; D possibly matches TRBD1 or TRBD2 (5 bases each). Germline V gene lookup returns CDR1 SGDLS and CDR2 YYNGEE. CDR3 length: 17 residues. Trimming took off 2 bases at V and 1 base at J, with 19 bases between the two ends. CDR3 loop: CASSVGFRGTGSYEQYF. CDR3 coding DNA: TGTGCCAGCAGCGTGGGGTTTCGTGGGACGGGTTCCTACGAGCAGTACTTC. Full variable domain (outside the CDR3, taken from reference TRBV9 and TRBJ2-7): DSGVTQTPKHLITATGQRVTLRCSPRSGDLSVYWYQQSLDQGLQFLIQYYNGEERAKGNILERFSAQQFPDLHSELNLSSLELGDSALYFCASSVGFRGTGSYEQYFGPGTRLTVT.

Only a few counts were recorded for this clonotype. The CDR3 here is CASSGRALAGGNNEQFF. The CDR3 coding sequence is TGTGCCAGCAGCGGCAGGGCCCTAGCGGGGGGCAACAATGAGCAGTTCTTC. This sequence joins TRBV7-2 and TRBJ2-1; 11 nucleotides line up with TRBD2. The CDR3 has 17 amino acids. Trimming cost V 5 bases and J 5 bases; bases outside gene matches: 11. Germline V gene sequence: CDR1 SGHTA, CDR2 FQGNSA.

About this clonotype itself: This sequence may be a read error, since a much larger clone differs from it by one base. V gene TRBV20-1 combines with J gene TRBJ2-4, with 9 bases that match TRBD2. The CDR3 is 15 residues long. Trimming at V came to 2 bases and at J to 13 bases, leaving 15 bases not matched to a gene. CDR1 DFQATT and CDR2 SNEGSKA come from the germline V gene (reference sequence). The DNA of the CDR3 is TGCAGTGCTAGATCAGTTAGCGGGGGTTACAATGAGCAGTACTTC. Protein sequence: CSARSVSGGYNEQYF.

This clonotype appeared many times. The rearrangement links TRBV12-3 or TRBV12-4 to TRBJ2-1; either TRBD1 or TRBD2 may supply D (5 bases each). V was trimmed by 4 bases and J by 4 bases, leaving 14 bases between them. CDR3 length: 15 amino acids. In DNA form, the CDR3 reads TGTGCCAGCAGTTCTTCCGGGACGAGATACAATGAGCAGTTCTTC. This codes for CASSSSGTRYNEQFF.

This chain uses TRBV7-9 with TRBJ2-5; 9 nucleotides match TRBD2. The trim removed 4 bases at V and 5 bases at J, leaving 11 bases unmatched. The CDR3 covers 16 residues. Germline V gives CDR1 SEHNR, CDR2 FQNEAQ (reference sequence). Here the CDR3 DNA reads TGTGCCAGCAGCTCTCCTACCTTCAGCGGGAGGGAGACCCAGTACTTC. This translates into CASSSPTFSGRETQYF.

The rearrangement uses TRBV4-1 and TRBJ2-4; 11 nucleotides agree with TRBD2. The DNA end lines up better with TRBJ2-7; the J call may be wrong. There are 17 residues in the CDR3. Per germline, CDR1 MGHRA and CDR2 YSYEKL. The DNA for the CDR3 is TGCGCCAGCAGCCAAGATAAGTTGACTAGCGGGGAATACGAGCAGTACTTC. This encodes CASSQDKLTSGEYEQYF.

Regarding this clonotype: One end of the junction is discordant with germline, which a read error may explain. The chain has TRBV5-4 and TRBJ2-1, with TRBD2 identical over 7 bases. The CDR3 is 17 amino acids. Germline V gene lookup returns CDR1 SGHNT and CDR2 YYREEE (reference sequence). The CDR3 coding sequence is TGTGCCGGCAGCCCTGGCGTGGGCGGGAGAGACGGTCAGGGGCAGTTCTTC. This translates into CAGSPGVGGRDGQGQFF.

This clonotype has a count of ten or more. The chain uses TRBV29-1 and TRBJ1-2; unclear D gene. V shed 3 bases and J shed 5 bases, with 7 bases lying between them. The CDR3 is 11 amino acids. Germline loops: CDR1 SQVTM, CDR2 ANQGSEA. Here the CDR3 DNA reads TGCAGCGTTGATGGCCATTATGGCTACACCTTC. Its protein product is CSVDGHYGYTF.

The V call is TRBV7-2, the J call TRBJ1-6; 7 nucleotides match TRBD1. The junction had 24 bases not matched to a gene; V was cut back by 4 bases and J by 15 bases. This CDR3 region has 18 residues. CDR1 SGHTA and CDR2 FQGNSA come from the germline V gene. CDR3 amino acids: CTSSSDLFPGQRFLVLHF. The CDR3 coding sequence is TGTACCAGCAGCTCAGACCTTTTCCCGGGACAGCGCTTTTTAGTCCTCCACTTT.